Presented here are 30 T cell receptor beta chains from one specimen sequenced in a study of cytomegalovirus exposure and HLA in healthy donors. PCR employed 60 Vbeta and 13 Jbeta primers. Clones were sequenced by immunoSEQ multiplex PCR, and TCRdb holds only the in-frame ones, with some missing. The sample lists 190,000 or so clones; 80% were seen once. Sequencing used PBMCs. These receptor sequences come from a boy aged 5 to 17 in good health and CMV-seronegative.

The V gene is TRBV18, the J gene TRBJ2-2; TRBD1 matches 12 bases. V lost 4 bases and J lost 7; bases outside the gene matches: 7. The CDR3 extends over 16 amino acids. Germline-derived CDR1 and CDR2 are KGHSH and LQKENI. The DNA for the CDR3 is TGTGCCAGCTCACACCCGGGACAGGGGGCGCGCGGGGAGCTGTTTTTT. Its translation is CASSHPGQGARGELFF.

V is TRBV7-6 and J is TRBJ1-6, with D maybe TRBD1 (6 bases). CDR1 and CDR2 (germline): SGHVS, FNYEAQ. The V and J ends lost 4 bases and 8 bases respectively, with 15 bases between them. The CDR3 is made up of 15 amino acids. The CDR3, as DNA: TGTGCCAGCAGCTCCTTGGCCAGGGGTTATTCACCCCTCCACTTT. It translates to CASSSLARGYSPLHF.

The CDR3 bases are TGTGCCAGCAGCGCGAGGGGGGACAGGGGCTTCGGAAACACCATATATTTT. Translated: CASSARGDRGFGNTIYF. The rearrangement uses TRBV9 and TRBJ1-3, with 10 bases identical to TRBD1. Germline lookup yields CDR1 SGDLS and CDR2 YYNGEE. The CDR3 loop spans 17 amino acids. The V and J ends lost 3 bases and 4 bases, in that order; junction bases with no gene match: 10.

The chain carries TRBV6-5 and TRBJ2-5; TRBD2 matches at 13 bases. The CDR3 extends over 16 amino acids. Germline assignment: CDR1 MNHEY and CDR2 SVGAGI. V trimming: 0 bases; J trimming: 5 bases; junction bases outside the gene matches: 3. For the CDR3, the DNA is TGTGCCAGCAGTTACTCAGGACTAGCGGGGGTGGAGACCCAGTACTTC. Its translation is CASSYSGLAGVETQYF.

CDR3 sequence: CAWGDWDEQYF. The CDR3 region has the DNA TGTGCCTGGGGCGACTGGGACGAGCAGTACTTC. The chain is built from TRBV30 and TRBJ2-7; D not certain. The ends were cut back, 5 bases at V and 5 bases at J, with 10 bases in the middle. Germline V gives CDR1 GTSNPN, CDR2 SVGIG (reference sequence). CDR3 size: 11 residues.

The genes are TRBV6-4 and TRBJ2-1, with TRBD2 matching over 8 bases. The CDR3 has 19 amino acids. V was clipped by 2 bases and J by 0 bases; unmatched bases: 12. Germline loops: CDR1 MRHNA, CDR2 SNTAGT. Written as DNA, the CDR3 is TGTGCCAGCAGTGACCCGGATTTGGCGGGGGGCATCTCCTACAATGAGCAGTTCTTC. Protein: CASSDPDLAGGISYNEQFF.

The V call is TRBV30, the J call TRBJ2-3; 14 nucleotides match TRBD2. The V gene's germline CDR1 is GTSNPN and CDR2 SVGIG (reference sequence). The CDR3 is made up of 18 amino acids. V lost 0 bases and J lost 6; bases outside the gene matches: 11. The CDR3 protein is CAWSVGSKGLAGVDTQYF. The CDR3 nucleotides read TGTGCCTGGAGTGTTGGCTCTAAGGGACTAGCGGGGGTGGATACGCAGTATTTT.

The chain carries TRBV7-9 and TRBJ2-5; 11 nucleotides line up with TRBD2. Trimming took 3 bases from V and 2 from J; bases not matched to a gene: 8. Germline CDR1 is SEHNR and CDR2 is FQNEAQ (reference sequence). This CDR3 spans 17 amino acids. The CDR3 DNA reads TGTGCCAGCAGCTTTGGAAGGGGACTAGCGGCACAAGAGACCCAGTACTTC. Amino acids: CASSFGRGLAAQETQYF.

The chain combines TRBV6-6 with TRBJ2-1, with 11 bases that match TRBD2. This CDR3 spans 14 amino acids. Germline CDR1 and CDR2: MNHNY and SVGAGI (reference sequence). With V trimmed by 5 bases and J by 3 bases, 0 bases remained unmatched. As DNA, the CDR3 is TGTGCCAGCAGTGGGACTAGCGGCTACAATGAGCAGTTCTTC. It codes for CASSGTSGYNEQFF.

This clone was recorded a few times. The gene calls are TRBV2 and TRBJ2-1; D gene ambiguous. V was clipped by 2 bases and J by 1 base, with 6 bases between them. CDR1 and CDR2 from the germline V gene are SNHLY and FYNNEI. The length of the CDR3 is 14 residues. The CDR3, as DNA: TGTGCCAGCAGTGAAAACTTTTCCTACAATGAGCAGTTCTTC. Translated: CASSENFSYNEQFF.

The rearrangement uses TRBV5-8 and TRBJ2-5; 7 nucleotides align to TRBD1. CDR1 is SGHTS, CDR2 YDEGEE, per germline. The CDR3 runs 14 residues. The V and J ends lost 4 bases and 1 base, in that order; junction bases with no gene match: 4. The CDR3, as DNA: TGTGCCAGCAGCGGGGACAGCCTCCAAGAGACCCAGTACTTC. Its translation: CASSGDSLQETQYF.

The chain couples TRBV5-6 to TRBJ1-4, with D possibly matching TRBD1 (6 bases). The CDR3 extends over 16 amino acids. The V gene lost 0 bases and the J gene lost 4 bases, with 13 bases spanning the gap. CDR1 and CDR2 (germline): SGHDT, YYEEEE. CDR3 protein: CASSLGLGQSNEKLFF. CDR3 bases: TGTGCCAGCAGCTTGGGACTCGGACAGAGTAATGAAAAACTGTTTTTT.

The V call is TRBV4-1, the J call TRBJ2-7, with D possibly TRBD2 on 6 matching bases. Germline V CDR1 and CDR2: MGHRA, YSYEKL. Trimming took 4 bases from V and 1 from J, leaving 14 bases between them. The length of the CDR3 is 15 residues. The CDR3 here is CASSPGSGRSYEQYF. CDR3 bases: TGCGCCAGCAGCCCCGGTTCAGGGAGGTCCTACGAGCAGTACTTC.

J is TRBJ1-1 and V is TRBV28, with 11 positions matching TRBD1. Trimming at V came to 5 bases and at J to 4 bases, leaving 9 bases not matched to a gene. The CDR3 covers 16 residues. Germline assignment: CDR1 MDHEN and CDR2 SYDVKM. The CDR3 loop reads CASSQPLGTGGTEAFF. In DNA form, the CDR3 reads TGTGCCAGCAGTCAACCTCTGGGGACAGGGGGCACTGAAGCTTTCTTT.

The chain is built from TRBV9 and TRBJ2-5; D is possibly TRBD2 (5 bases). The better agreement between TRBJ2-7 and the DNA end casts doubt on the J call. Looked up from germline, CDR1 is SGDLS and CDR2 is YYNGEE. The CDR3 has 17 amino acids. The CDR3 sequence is CASSLEGLPDGSYEQYF. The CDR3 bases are TGTGCCAGCAGCCTCGAGGGTCTTCCGGACGGCTCCTACGAGCAGTACTTC.

CDR3 residues: CASSSPFGGAVYGYTF. The CDR3 DNA follows: TGTGCCAGCAGCTCCCCATTTGGGGGCGCCGTCTATGGCTACACCTTC. This sequence joins TRBV4-2 and TRBJ1-2, with a weak D call TRBD1 (6 bases). Germline CDR1 is LGHNA and CDR2 is YNFKEQ. V was trimmed by 5 bases and J by 4 bases, leaving 20 bases between them. This CDR3 region has 16 residues.

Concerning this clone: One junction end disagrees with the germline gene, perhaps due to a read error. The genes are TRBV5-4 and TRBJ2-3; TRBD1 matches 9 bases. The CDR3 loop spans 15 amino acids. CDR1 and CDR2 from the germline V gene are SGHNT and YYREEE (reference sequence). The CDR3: CASSLEGQGTDTRYF. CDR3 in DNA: TGTGCCAGCAGCTTGGAGGGACAGGGCACAGATACGCGGTATTTT.

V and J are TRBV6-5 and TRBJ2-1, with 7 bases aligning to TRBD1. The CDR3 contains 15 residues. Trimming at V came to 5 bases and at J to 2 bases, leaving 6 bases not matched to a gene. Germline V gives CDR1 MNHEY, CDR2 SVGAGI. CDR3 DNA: TGTGCCAGCAGTCCTACAGGGGCGACCTACAATGAGCAGTTCTTC. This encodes CASSPTGATYNEQFF.

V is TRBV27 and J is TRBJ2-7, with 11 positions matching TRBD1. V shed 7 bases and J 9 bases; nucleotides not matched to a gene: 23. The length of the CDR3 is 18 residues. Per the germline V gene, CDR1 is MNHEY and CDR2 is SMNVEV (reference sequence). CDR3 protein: CASNPVPGQGEGPRGQYF. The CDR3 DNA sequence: TGTGCCAGCAATCCGGTCCCGGGACAGGGGGAGGGACCTAGGGGGCAGTACTTC.

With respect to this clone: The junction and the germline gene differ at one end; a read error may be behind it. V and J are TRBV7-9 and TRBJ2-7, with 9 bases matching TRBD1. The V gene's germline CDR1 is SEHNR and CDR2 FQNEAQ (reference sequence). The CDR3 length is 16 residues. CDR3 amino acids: CSSSLTRDRDSYEQYF. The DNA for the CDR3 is TGTTCCAGCAGCCTAACTAGGGACAGGGACTCCTACGAGCAGTACTTC.

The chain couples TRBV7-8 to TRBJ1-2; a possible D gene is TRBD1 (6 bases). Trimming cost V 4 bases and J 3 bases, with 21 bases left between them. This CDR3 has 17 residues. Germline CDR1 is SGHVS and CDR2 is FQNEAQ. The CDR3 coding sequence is TGTGCCAGCAGCTACTTCAGGATCCGGACAGCCTACTATGGCTACACCTTC. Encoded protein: CASSYFRIRTAYYGYTF. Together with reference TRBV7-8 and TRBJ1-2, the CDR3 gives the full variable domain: GAGVSQSPRYKVAKRGQDVALRCDPISGHVSLFWYQQALGQGPEFLTYFQNEAQLDKSGLPSDRFFAERPEGSVSTLKIQRTQQEDSAVYLCASSYFRIRTAYYGYTFGSGTRLTVV.

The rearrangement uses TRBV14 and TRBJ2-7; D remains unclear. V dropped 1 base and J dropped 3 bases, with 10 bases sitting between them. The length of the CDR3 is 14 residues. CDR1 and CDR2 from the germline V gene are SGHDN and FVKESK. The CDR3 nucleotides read TGTGCCAGCAGCCAAGGCGAGGTCAGCTACGAGCAGTACTTC. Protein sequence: CASSQGEVSYEQYF.

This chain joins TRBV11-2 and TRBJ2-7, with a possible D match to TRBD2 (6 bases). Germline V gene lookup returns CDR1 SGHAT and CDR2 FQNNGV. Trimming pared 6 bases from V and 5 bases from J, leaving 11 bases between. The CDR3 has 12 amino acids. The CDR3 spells CASRASDHEQYF. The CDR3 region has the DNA TGTGCCAGCAGAGCTAGCGATCACGAGCAGTACTTC.

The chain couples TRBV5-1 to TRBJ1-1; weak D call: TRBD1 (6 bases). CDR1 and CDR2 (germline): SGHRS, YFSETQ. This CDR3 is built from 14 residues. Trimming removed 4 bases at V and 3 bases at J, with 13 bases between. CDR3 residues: CASSPAQGYTEAFF. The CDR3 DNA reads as TGCGCCAGCAGCCCCGCGCAGGGGTACACTGAAGCTTTCTTT.

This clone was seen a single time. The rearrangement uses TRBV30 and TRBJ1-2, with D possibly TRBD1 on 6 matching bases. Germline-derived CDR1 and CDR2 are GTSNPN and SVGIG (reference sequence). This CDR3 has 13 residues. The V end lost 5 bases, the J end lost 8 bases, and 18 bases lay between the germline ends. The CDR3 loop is CAWGRIRGSGYTF. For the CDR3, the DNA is TGTGCCTGGGGAAGGATCAGGGGAAGCGGCTACACCTTC.

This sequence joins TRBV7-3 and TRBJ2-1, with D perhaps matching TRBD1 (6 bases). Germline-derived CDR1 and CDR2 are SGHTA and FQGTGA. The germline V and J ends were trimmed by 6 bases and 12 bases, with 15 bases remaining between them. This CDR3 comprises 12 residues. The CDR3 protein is CASRSDRSRQFF. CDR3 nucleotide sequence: TGTGCCAGCAGATCCGACAGGTCCAGGCAGTTCTTC.

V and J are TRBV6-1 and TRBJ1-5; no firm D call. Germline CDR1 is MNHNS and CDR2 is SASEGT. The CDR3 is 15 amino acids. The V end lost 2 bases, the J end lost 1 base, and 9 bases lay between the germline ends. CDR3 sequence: CASSEYQRSNQPQHF. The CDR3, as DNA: TGTGCCAGCAGTGAATACCAACGGAGCAATCAGCCCCAGCATTTT.

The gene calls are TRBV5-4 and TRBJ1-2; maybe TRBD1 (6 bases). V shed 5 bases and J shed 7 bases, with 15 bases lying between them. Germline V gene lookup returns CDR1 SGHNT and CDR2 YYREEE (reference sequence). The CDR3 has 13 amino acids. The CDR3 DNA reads TGTGCCAGCAGTTTAACAGGGTCCCGTGGCTACACCTTC. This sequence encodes CASSLTGSRGYTF.

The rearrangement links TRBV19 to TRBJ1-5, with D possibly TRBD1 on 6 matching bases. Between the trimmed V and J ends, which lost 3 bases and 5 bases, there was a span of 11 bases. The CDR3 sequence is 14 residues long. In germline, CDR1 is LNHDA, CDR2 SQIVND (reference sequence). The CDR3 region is CASSIAGADQPQHF. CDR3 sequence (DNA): TGTGCCAGTAGTATTGCGGGGGCGGATCAGCCCCAGCATTTT.

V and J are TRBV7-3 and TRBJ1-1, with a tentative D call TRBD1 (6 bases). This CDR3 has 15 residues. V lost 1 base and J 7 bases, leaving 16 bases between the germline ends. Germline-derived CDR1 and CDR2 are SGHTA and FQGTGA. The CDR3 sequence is CASSLRSGTQNEAFF. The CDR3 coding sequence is TGTGCCAGCAGCTTAAGATCGGGGACACAAAATGAAGCTTTCTTT.